The 18 T cell receptor beta chains listed next were all sequenced from one sample in a study of beta chain features in type 1 diabetes (dated by TCRdb to between 2018 and 2020). Library preparation employed the immunoSEQ multiplex PCR assay. The entire isolated RNA was reverse transcribed using the High Capacity cDNA Reverse Transcription Kit, and thus expressed TCRB transcripts were sequenced. Held by TCRdb, this immuneACCESS table contains in-frame sequences only and omits some clones. Under half of the omission traces to an unresolved V gene where checked; the cause of the rest is unknown. This sample has more than 300,000 clones in its table, and under 8.5% of those were observed once. The ten largest make up approximately 0.44% of the sample. Sequenced sample: central memory CD4+ T cells from blood. These receptors were taken from a woman younger than 35 in good health.

This clone was seen a few times. The J gene is TRBJ2-5, the V gene TRBV11-3; D ambiguous. The germline V and J ends were trimmed by 2 bases and 5 bases, with 9 bases remaining between them. The CDR3 consists of 13 residues. The germline CDR1 and CDR2 sequences are SGHNT and YENEEA. The CDR3 DNA follows: TGTGCCAGCAGCTTACACAGTTTGGAGACCCAGTACTTC. Translation gives CASSLHSLETQYF.

This clone has ten or more counts. The V call is TRBV4-3, the J call TRBJ2-1, with D hard to call. The CDR3 totals 14 residues. Trimming took 0 bases from V and 9 from J, leaving 12 bases between them. In germline, CDR1 is LGHNA, CDR2 YSLEER. The CDR3 DNA reads TGCGCCAGCAGCCAAGATTGGCGCACGGGTGAGCAGTTCTTC. Its protein product is CASSQDWRTGEQFF.

This clone came up a few times. V is TRBV11-1 and J is TRBJ1-5, with D uncertain. V lost 1 base, J lost 6 bases, and 10 bases lay in between. There are 14 residues in the CDR3. Per germline, CDR1 SGHAT and CDR2 FQDESV (reference sequence). The CDR3 protein is CASSLGGEVQPQHF. The CDR3 DNA is TGTGCCAGCAGCTTAGGTGGTGAGGTTCAGCCCCAGCATTTT.

CDR3 sequence reads: CASSRSGSATDTQYF. The CDR3 DNA follows: TGTGCCAGCAGCCGCAGCGGGAGCGCAACAGATACGCAGTATTTT. The genes are TRBV11-1 and TRBJ2-3; 8 nucleotides match TRBD2. Germline V gives CDR1 SGHAT, CDR2 FQDESV (reference sequence). This CDR3 has 15 residues. Trimming at V came to 5 bases and at J to 3 bases, leaving 7 bases not matched to a gene.

This rearrangement joins TRBV7-2 to TRBJ2-3, with D perhaps given as TRBD1 or TRBD2 (5 bases each). The CDR3 contains 13 residues. The germline CDR1 and CDR2 sequences are SGHTA and FQGNSA. The V end was cut by 1 base, the J end by 9 bases, with 11 bases between. The CDR3 sequence: CASSLDPEGTQYF. The DNA for the CDR3 is TGTGCCAGCAGCTTAGATCCCGAGGGGACGCAGTATTTT.

The chain joins TRBV6-1 to TRBJ2-1; D might be TRBD2 (6 bases). The length of the CDR3 is 15 residues. V shed 8 bases and J shed 0 bases, with 14 bases lying between them. CDR1 is MNHNS and CDR2 is SASEGT in the germline V gene. In DNA form, the CDR3 reads TGTGCCAGCGTAAGACTAGTGAGCTCCTACAATGAGCAGTTCTTC. This translates into CASVRLVSSYNEQFF.

This chain connects TRBV27 to TRBJ1-2; D remains unclear. The CDR3 runs to 13 residues. Germline V gene data show CDR1 as MNHEY and CDR2 as SMNVEV (reference sequence). V was pared by 8 bases and J by 4 bases, with 14 bases between. The CDR3 DNA reads as TGTGCCAGCGGGTCCTCACCTTTCTATGGCTACACCTTC. Residues: CASGSSPFYGYTF.

The chain employs TRBV10-3 and TRBJ2-1, with D maybe TRBD2 (6 bases). This CDR3 is built from 16 residues. With 0 bases removed from V and 8 bases from J, the gap between germline ends came to 17 bases. Germline CDR1 ENHRY, CDR2 SYGVKD. The CDR3 spells CAISESRADSGDEQFF. CDR3 in DNA: TGTGCCATCAGTGAGTCGCGTGCGGATAGCGGCGATGAGCAGTTCTTC.

This clone came up a few times. The chain is built from TRBV18 and TRBJ2-7, with 8 positions matching TRBD2. CDR1 is KGHSH, CDR2 LQKENI, per germline. This CDR3 is built from 17 residues. V shed 3 bases, J shed 4 bases, and the junction held 14 bases outside the gene matches. The CDR3 DNA follows: TGTGCCAGCTCACCCGGCGGTTTCGGGACTAGTTTTTACGAGCAGTACTTC. Its translation: CASSPGGFGTSFYEQYF.

At least ten counts were recorded for this clone. The genes are TRBV29-1 and TRBJ2-5; perhaps D is TRBD1 or TRBD2 (5 bases each). CDR1 is SQVTM, CDR2 ANQGSEA, per germline. This CDR3 is built from 13 residues. The V end lost 4 bases, the J end lost 4 bases, and 13 bases lay between the germline ends. The CDR3 coding sequence is TGCAGCGTTGTTGCAGGGACGATAGAGACCCAGTACTTC. Its protein is CSVVAGTIETQYF.

This clone was found a few times. One end of the junction fails to match germline, which may point to a read error. The chain couples TRBV7-9 to TRBJ1-2; TRBD1 agrees at 8 bases. Germline V CDR1 and CDR2: SEHNR, FQNEAQ (reference sequence). The CDR3 is 15 residues long. The CDR3 region has the DNA TGTGCCAGCAGCTCCGAAGGGAACAGGGGGTTGGATCCCTTCTTC. Protein product: CASSSEGNRGLDPFF.

This rearrangement joins TRBV14 to TRBJ2-2; D unresolved. The CDR3 covers 14 residues. Germline CDR1 SGHDN, CDR2 FVKESK. Trimming removed 6 bases at V and 1 base at J, with 9 bases between. The CDR3 DNA is TGTGCCAGCAGAACCCTGAAGAACACCGGGGAGCTGTTTTTT. Protein product: CASRTLKNTGELFF.

This sequence joins TRBV6-1 and TRBJ2-7; 8 bases align to TRBD1. J was trimmed by 2 bases and V by 6 bases; bases with no gene match: 9. CDR3 length: 15 residues. Germline-derived CDR1 and CDR2 are MNHNS and SASEGT. CDR3 DNA: TGTGCCAGCAGACGATCCGGACAGGGAACCTACGAGCAGTACTTC. Protein sequence: CASRRSGQGTYEQYF.

This clone was observed a few times. The chain carries TRBV2 and TRBJ2-1; possible D gene TRBD1, 5 bases. The CDR3 covers 15 residues. V was cut by 0 bases and J by 7 bases, with 13 bases left in between. CDR1 is SNHLY and CDR2 is FYNNEI in the germline V gene. The CDR3 loop is CASSEALLRGNEQFF. CDR3 coding DNA: TGTGCCAGCAGTGAAGCGCTTCTAAGGGGTAATGAGCAGTTCTTC. Drawing the rest from reference TRBV2 and TRBJ2-1, the complete variable domain is EPEVTQTPSHQVTQMGQEVILRCVPISNHLYFYWYRQILGQKVEFLVSFYNNEISEKSEIFDDQFSVERPDGSNFTLKIRSTKLEDSAMYFCASSEALLRGNEQFFGPGTRLTVL.

This clone has ten or more counts. This chain joins TRBV7-2 and TRBJ2-7; perhaps TRBD2 as D (6 bases). Germline CDR1 and CDR2: SGHTA and FQGNSA. V lost 5 bases and J lost 4, with 21 bases in between. This CDR3 is built from 16 residues. The CDR3 spells CASSPAGNRLWYEQYF. CDR3 DNA sequence: TGTGCCAGCAGCCCCGCGGGGAACCGCCTCTGGTACGAGCAGTACTTC.

This chain links TRBV11-2 with TRBJ2-5; 9 nucleotides agree with TRBD1. The CDR3 runs 14 residues. The germline V gene encodes CDR1 SGHAT and CDR2 FQNNGV. V lost 5 bases to trimming and J lost 5 bases; unmatched junction nucleotides: 6. The CDR3 DNA reads TGTGCCAGCAGCCAAACAGGGGGCGCGGAGACCCAGTACTTC. Residues: CASSQTGGAETQYF.

This clone was counted ten times or more. The chain joins TRBV9 to TRBJ1-5; D is unresolved. Germline V gene data show CDR1 as SGDLS and CDR2 as YYNGEE. V was trimmed by 0 bases and J by 7 bases, leaving 11 bases between them. The CDR3 contains 14 residues. CDR3: CASSVGTALQPQHF. The CDR3 DNA follows: TGTGCCAGCAGCGTAGGGACGGCGTTACAGCCCCAGCATTTT.

This clone was picked up a small number of times. The V gene is TRBV6-5, the J gene TRBJ2-7; D uncertain. CDR1 and CDR2 from the germline V gene are MNHEY and SVGAGI. Trimming left V 3 bases short and J 4 bases short, with 13 bases between. The CDR3 has 14 residues. The CDR3 DNA reads TGTGCCAGCAGTTATAGCATCCAGGATTACGAGCAGTACTTC. The encoded protein is CASSYSIQDYEQYF.